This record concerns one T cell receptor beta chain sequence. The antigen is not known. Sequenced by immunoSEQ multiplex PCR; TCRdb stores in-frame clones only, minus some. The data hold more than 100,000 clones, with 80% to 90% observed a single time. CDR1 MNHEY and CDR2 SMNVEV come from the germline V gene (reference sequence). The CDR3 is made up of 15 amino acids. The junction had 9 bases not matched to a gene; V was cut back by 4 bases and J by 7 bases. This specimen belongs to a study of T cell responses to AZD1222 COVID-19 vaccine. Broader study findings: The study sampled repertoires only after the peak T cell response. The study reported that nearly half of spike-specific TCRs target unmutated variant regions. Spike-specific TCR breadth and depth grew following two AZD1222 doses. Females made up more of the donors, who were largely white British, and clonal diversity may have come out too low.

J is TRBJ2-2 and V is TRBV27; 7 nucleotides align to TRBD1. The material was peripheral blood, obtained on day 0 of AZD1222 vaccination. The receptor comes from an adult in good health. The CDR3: CASSSPRQGRGELFF. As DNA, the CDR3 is TGTGCCAGCAGTTCCCCCCGACAGGGACGCGGGGAGCTGTTTTTT.